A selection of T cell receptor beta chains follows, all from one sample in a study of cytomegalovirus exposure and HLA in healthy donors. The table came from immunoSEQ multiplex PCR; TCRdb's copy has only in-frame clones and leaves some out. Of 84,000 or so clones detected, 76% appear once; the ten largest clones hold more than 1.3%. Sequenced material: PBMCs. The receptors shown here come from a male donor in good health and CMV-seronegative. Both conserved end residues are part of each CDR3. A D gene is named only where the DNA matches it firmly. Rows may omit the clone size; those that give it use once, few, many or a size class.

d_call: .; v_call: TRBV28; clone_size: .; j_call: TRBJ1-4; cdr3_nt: TGTGCCAGCAGTCCAACAGGGTATTGGAAACTGTTTTTT; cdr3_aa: CASSPTGYWKLFF
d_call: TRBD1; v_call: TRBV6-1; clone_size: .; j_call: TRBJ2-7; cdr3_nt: TGTGCCAGCAGCAACAGGGGTCTCTCCTACGAGCAGTACTTC; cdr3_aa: CASSNRGLSYEQYF
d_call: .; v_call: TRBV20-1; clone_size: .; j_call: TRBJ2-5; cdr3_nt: TGCAGTGCAAGACAGCAAGAGACCCAGTACTTC; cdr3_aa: CSARQQETQYF
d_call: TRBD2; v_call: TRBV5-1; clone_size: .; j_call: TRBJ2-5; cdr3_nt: TGCGCCAGCAGCCTAGGGACTAGCGGGGGCGCGGAGACCCAGTACTTC; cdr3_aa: CASSLGTSGGAETQYF
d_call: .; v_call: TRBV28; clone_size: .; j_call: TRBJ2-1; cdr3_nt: TGTGCCAGCAGTTTATATCGGAATGAGCAGTTCTTC; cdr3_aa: CASSLYRNEQFF
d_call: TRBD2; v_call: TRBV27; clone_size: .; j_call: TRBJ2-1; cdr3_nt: TGTGCCACCCATAATAGAAGGGCGGGGGGCTTCAATGAGCAGTTCTTC; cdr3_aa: CATHNRRAGGFNEQFF
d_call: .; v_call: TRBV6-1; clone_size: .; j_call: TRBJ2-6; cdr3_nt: TGTGCCAGCATTAGTCGGGGGGCCAACGTCCTGACTTTC; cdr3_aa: CASISRGANVLTF
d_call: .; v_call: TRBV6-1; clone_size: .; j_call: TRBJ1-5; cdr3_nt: TGTGCCAGCAGTGAACAGGATAATCAGCCCCAGCATTTT; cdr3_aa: CASSEQDNQPQHF
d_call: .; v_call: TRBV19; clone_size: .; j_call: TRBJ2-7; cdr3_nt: TGTGCCAGTAGTAGCGGAAGCAGCTCCTACGAGCAGTACTTC; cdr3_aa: CASSSGSSSYEQYF
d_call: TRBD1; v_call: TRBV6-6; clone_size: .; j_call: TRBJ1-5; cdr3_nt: TGTGCCAGCAGTACACAGGGGCAGGGGCAGCCCCAGCATTTT; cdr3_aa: CASSTQGQGQPQHF
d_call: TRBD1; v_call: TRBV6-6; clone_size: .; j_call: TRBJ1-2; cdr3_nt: TGTGCCAGCAGTGCAGGGGGCGAGGACTATGGCTACACCTTC; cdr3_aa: CASSAGGEDYGYTF
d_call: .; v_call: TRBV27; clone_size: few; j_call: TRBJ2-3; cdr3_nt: TGTGCCAGCAGTTTCCGACCCGTCGGGAATACGCAGTATTTT; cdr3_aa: CASSFRPVGNTQYF
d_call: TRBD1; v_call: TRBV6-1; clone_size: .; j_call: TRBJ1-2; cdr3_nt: TGTGCCAGTGGCGACAGGGCCCTCTATGGCTACACCTTC; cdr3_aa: CASGDRALYGYTF
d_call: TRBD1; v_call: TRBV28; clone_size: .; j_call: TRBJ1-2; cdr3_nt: TGTGCCAGCAAAGAGACAGGGGGAAAGGACTATGGCTACACCTTC; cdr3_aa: CASKETGGKDYGYTF
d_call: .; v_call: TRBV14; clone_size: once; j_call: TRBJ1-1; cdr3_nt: TGTGCCAGCAGCCAAGAAATCGTGGGGCTCATGAACACTGAAGCTTTCTTT; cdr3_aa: CASSQEIVGLMNTEAFF
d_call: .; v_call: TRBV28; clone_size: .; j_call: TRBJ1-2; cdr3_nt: TGTGCCAGCAGTCCGTTCATAGATGGCTACACCTTC; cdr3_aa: CASSPFIDGYTF
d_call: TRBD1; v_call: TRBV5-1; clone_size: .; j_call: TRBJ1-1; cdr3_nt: TGCGCCAGCAGCTCTCAGGGGGCTGGCACTGAAGCTTTCTTT; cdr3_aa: CASSSQGAGTEAFF
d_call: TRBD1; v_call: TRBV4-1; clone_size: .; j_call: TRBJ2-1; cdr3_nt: TGCGCCAGCAGCCAACCCCGACAGGGGTTACCGTCGAATGAGCAGTTCTTC; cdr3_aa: CASSQPRQGLPSNEQFF
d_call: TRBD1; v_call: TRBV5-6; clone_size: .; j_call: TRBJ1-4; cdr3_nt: TGTGCCAGCAGCTTGGCGGGGACAGGGGAAAAACTGTTTTTT; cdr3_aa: CASSLAGTGEKLFF
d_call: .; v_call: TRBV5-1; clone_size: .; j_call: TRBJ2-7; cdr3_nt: TGCGCCAGCAGCTTGGTGGGGGGGCCCCCCTCCTACGAGCAGTACTTC; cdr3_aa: CASSLVGGPPSYEQYF
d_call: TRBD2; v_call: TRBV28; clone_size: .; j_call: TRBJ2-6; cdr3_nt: TGTGCCAGCAGTGGACTAGCCCTTGGGGGGGCCAACGTCCTGACTTTC; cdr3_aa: CASSGLALGGANVLTF
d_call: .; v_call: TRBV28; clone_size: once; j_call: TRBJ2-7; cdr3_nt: TGTGCCAGCAGTTCCGGACTAAAGCCCTACGAGCAGTACTTC; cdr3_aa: CASSSGLKPYEQYF
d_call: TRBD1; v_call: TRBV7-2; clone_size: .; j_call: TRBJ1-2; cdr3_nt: TGTGCCAGCAGCTATATACGAGGGGACAGGGGAATGTTAGGCTATGGCTACACCTTC; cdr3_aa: CASSYIRGDRGMLGYGYTF
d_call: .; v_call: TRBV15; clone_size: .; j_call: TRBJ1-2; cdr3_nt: TGTGCCACCAGCAGATACCTTGAGAACTATGGCTACACCTTC; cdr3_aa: CATSRYLENYGYTF
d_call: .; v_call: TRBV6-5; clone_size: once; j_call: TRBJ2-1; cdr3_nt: TGTGCCAGCAGTTACAAAGGCCCTAGCTCCTACAATGAGCAGTTCTTC; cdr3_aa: CASSYKGPSSYNEQFF
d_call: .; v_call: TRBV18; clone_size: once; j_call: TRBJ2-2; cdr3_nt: TGTGCCAGCTCACTTTCACAGGGCCGGTACCGTTTCATCAAGAACACCGGGGAGCTGTTTTTT; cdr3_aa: CASSLSQGRYRFIKNTGELFF
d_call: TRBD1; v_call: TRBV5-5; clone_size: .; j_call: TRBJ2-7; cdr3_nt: TGTGCCAGCAGCATCCCACAGGGGGAGGAGCAGTACTTC; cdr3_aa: CASSIPQGEEQYF